The clone carrying this T cell receptor beta chain showed up many times. Its antigen is as yet unknown. As every portion of the isolated RNA was reverse transcribed, the sequencing read expressed TCRB transcripts. The repertoire was sequenced with immunoSEQ multiplex PCR; TCRdb's copy has only in-frame clones and lacks some. The sample has a few hundred thousand clones, over 8.5% seen once; the top ten hold about 0.64%. The data were taken from a study of beta chain features in type 1 diabetes. The CDR3 is 14 residues long. The germline V gene encodes CDR1 MDHEN and CDR2 SYDVKM. Trimming shortened V by 3 bases and J by 3 bases, and 12 bases separated the two germline ends. Study conclusions and caveats: People with Type 1 diabetes carried modestly yet significantly shorter TCRB CDR3s in all four CD4+ subsets. With patients and controls alike, PCR might favor shorter templates to an equal degree.

The clonotype was recovered from a man aged 25 to 45 with type 1 diabetes. What was sequenced was central memory CD4+ T cells from blood. The rearrangement uses TRBV28 and TRBJ2-7, with a weak D call TRBD2 (6 bases). The CDR3: CASSLGGSRYEQYF. The DNA for the CDR3 is TGTGCCAGCAGTTTGGGAGGCTCCCGCTACGAGCAGTACTTC.